Below are 8 T cell receptor beta chains sequenced from a single sample in a study of STAT3 mutations in large granular lymphocyte leukemia. Study-level points and caveats: At least one immunodominant TCR beta clonotype appeared in every T-cell large granular lymphocyte leukemia patient.

Their target antigens are unknown. TCRdb's copy holds only in-frame clones and misses some; the assay was immunoSEQ multiplex PCR. Found here are around 9,000 clones, roughly 91% of them singletons; the top ten hold 75% to 90%. The material sequenced was peripheral blood mononuclear cells. The receptors shown here come from a man aged 80 or over with T-cell large granular lymphocyte leukemia. Some clones in this sample may be carry-over from other donors' samples.

This chain joins TRBV27 and TRBJ2-7, with D possibly being TRBD1 (6 bases). Germline-derived CDR1 and CDR2 are MNHEY and SMNVEV (reference sequence). With 2 bases removed from V and 3 bases from J, the gap between germline ends came to 11 bases. CDR3 size: 14 residues. For the CDR3, the DNA is TGTGCCAGCAGTTTAGGCACAGGGTACTACGAGCAGTACTTC. This gives the protein CASSLGTGYYEQYF.

In its sample, this clone was seen a few times. The J gene is TRBJ1-1, the V gene TRBV5-4; perhaps TRBD1 as D (6 bases). The CDR3 is made up of 15 amino acids. The V end lost 3 bases, the J end lost 1 base, and 13 bases lay between the germline ends. Per the germline V gene, CDR1 is SGHNT and CDR2 is YYREEE (reference sequence). The CDR3 loop is CASSSQGRGNTEAFF. The DNA for the CDR3 is TGTGCCAGCAGCTCCCAGGGGCGCGGGAACACTGAAGCTTTCTTT. Full variable domain (rest looked up from reference TRBV5-4 and TRBJ1-1): ETGVTQSPTHLIKTRGQQVTLRCSSQSGHNTVSWYQQALGQGPQFIFQYYREEENGRGNFPPRFSGLQFPNYSSELNVNALELDDSALYLCASSSQGRGNTEAFFGQGTRLTVV.

The chain is built from TRBV5-5 and TRBJ1-5; D is unresolved. The CDR3 has 16 amino acids. Germline-derived CDR1 and CDR2 are SGHKS and YYEKEE (reference sequence). Trimming removed 4 bases at V and 0 bases at J, with 14 bases between. The CDR3 DNA is TGTGCCAGCAGCACTAGGACGGATTATAGCAATCAGCCCCAGCATTTT. The encoded protein is CASSTRTDYSNQPQHF.

The rearrangement uses TRBV28 and TRBJ1-2; 9 bases align to TRBD1. CDR3 length equals 14 residues. Per the germline V gene, CDR1 is MDHEN and CDR2 is SYDVKM. V trimming: 2 bases; J trimming: 6 bases; junction bases outside the gene matches: 4. CDR3 in amino acids: CASSLGTGRDGYTF. The DNA of the CDR3 is TGTGCCAGCAGTTTAGGGACAGGGAGGGATGGCTACACCTTC.

This chain uses TRBV28 with TRBJ1-5; D is unresolved. V lost 3 bases, J lost 0 bases, and 12 bases lay in between. Germline assignment: CDR1 MDHEN and CDR2 SYDVKM. The CDR3 totals 16 residues. The CDR3 region is CASSFGRSSSNQPQHF. The CDR3 DNA reads TGTGCCAGCAGTTTCGGTCGATCGAGTAGCAATCAGCCCCAGCATTTT.

The rearrangement uses TRBV4-2 and TRBJ2-5; no reliable D call. Germline V gene lookup returns CDR1 LGHNA and CDR2 YNFKEQ. The CDR3 runs to 13 residues. V dropped 2 bases and J dropped 3 bases, with 7 bases sitting between them. The CDR3 DNA follows: TGTGCCAGCAGCCAAACAGCTGAAGAGACCCAGTACTTC. This codes for CASSQTAEETQYF.

This rearrangement joins TRBV4-2 to TRBJ1-6, with D tentatively TRBD1 (6 bases). CDR1 LGHNA and CDR2 YNFKEQ come from the germline V gene. This CDR3 has 16 amino acids. V shed 0 bases and J shed 9 bases, with 15 bases lying between them. Here the CDR3 reads CASSQEVAGVRSPLHF. The CDR3 nucleotides are TGTGCCAGCAGCCAAGAGGTTGCAGGGGTCCGTTCACCCCTCCACTTT.

This clone was detected only once. V and J are TRBV4-3 and TRBJ2-3, with 8 bases matching TRBD1. This CDR3 has 14 amino acids. The trim removed 3 bases at V and 4 bases at J, leaving 3 bases unmatched. CDR1 is LGHNA, CDR2 YSLEER, per germline. As DNA, the CDR3 is TGCGCCAGCAGCCACCCAGGGGGCGCAGATACGCAGTATTTT. Its translation is CASSHPGGADTQYF.